The clone carrying this T cell receptor beta chain appeared a few times. Its target is unknown. The sample belongs to a study of T cell repertoires in cytomegalovirus infection. Findings of the study overall: CMV-specific TCR beta clonotypes restricted by HLA-C dominated the ex vivo response.

Germline V gene lookup returns CDR1 SEHNR and CDR2 FQNEAQ (reference sequence). The CDR3 is made up of 14 amino acids. The V and J ends lost 4 bases and 8 bases respectively, with 15 bases between them. TCRdb reprocessed the reads via MiXCR and lists one record per CDR3 protein. The sample yields 680,000 or so distinct CDR3 sequences, 35% to 45% seen once. This chain joins TRBV7-9 and TRBJ2-1, with unresolved D. Source material: PBMCs. The sequence came from a human donor in good health (CMV status not recorded). Some clones in this sample may be carry-over from other donors' samples. The DNA for the CDR3 is TGTGCCAGCAGCTCACTCAAACTTCAAGATGAGCAGTTCTTC. Protein product: CASSSLKLQDEQFF. Using reference TRBV7-9 and TRBJ2-1 for the parts outside the CDR3, the full variable domain is DTGVSQNPRHKITKRGQNVTFRCDPISEHNRLYWYRQTLGQGPEFLTYFQNEAQLEKSRLLSDRFSAERPKGSFSTLEIQRTEQGDSAMYLCASSSLKLQDEQFFGPGTRLTVL.